A selection of T cell receptor beta chains follows, all from one sample in a study of blood T cell repertoires in COVID-19. The repertoire was sequenced with immunoSEQ multiplex PCR; TCRdb's copy has only in-frame clones and lacks some. The data show just under 65,000 clones, 78% seen once. The sample comprised peripheral blood. The receptor set was obtained from a man in his fifties or sixties with COVID-19, enrolled during active disease. The CDR3 runs from the conserved cysteine through the conserved F or W. A D gene is named only where the DNA matches it firmly. The size field is filled for only some rows; it gives once, few, many or a size class.

j_call,clone_size,d_call,v_call,cdr3_aa,cdr3_nt
TRBJ1-4,NA,NA,TRBV21-1,CASSVRPGQGQEKLFF,TGTGCCAGCAGCGTACGGCCGGGACAGGGGCAGGAAAAACTGTTTTTT
TRBJ2-1,once,NA,TRBV5-1,CASSLGQQGNEQFF,TGCGCCAGCAGCTTAGGACAACAGGGAAATGAGCAGTTCTTC
TRBJ1-1,once,TRBD1,TRBV5-1,CASSFVGQGGTEAFF,TGCGCCAGCAGCTTTGTCGGACAGGGAGGCACTGAAGCTTTCTTT
TRBJ2-7,NA,NA,TRBV3-1/TRBV3-2,CASSHFYEQYF,TGTGCCAGCAGCCACTTTTACGAGCAGTACTTC
TRBJ1-3,NA,TRBD1,TRBV28,CATKQGDAGNTIYF,TGTGCCACAAAACAGGGGGACGCTGGAAACACCATATATTTT
TRBJ2-5,NA,TRBD1,TRBV29-1,CSVAGSGQQETQYF,TGCAGCGTTGCAGGGTCGGGACAGCAAGAGACCCAGTACTTC
TRBJ2-1,NA,NA,TRBV5-1,CASSPGLSANEQFF,TGCGCCAGCAGCCCTGGACTTTCGGCCAATGAGCAGTTCTTC
TRBJ1-1,NA,TRBD1,TRBV5-1,CASSLVQGDTEAFF,TGCGCCAGCAGCTTGGTACAGGGGGACACTGAAGCTTTCTTT
TRBJ1-5,NA,NA,TRBV27,CASSSRGSNQPQHF,TGTGCCAGCAGTTCCCGGGGAAGCAATCAGCCCCAGCATTTT
TRBJ1-5,NA,NA,TRBV30,CAWSAADGQPQHF,TGTGCCTGGAGCGCAGCGGACGGTCAGCCCCAGCATTTT
TRBJ2-5,few,TRBD2,TRBV29-1,CSVPTSGRMETQYF,TGCAGCGTTCCGACTAGCGGGAGAATGGAGACCCAGTACTTC
TRBJ2-1,few,NA,TRBV24-1,CATSEGSRYEQFF,TGTGCCACCAGTGAGGGGAGCCGTTATGAGCAGTTCTTC
TRBJ1-2,NA,NA,TRBV6-5,CASSTRGAFGYTF,TGTGCCAGCAGTACCCGGGGGGCGTTCGGCTACACCTTC
TRBJ1-1,many,NA,TRBV5-1,CATREEGEAEAFF,TGCGCCACAAGAGAGGAGGGAGAGGCTGAAGCTTTCTTT
TRBJ2-7,NA,TRBD2,TRBV25-1,CASMPSGRGYEQYF,TGTGCCAGCATGCCTAGCGGGAGGGGCTACGAGCAGTACTTC
TRBJ1-2,NA,TRBD1,TRBV19,CASTGGQVVDYGYTF,TGTGCCAGTACCGGGGGACAGGTCGTGGACTATGGCTACACCTTC